This entry describes one T cell receptor beta chain. Its antigen is currently unknown. TCRdb keeps only in-frame clones here, not all; method: immunoSEQ multiplex PCR. Of 49,000 or so clones in the sample, over 75% were seen once. This sample was included in a study of a mutant IDH1 vaccine in newly diagnosed glioma. Study results and limitations: Vaccine-induced responses were seen in about 93% of patients, spanning several MHC alleles.

Specified time point: week 5, during vaccination. Every single dose of the vaccine, 300 ug of mutant IDH1 20-mer peptide, came with topical imiquimod. Germline CDR1 reads SNHLY; CDR2 reads FYNNEI. The CDR3 sequence is 15 residues long. V was clipped by 6 bases and J by 0 bases, with 12 bases between them. V gene TRBV2 combines with J gene TRBJ1-3; perhaps TRBD1 as D (6 bases). Sequences were derived from PBMCs, sampled from a glioma patient whose treatment included an IDH1 peptide vaccine. The sequence came from a woman in her 40s with glioma. Here the CDR3 reads CASSVQGPSGNTIYF. The DNA for the CDR3 is TGTGCCAGCAGCGTACAGGGCCCCTCTGGAAACACCATATATTTT.